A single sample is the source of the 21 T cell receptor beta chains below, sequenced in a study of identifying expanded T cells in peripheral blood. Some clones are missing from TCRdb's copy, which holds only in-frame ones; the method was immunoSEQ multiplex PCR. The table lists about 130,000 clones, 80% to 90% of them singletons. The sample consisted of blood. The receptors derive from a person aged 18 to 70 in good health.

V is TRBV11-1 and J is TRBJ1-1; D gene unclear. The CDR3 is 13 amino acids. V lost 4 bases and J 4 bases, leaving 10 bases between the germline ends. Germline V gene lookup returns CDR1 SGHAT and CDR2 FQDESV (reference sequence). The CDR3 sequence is CASSSTGVTEAFF. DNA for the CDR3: TGTGCCAGCAGCTCTACCGGGGTCACTGAAGCTTTCTTT.

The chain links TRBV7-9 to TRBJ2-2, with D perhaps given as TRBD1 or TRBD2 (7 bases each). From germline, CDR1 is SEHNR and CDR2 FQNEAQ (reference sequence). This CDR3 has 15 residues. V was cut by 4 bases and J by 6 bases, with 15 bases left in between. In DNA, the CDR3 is TGTGCCAGCAGCTCTAAACAGGGGAGGGCCGGGGAGCTGTTTTTT. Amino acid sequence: CASSSKQGRAGELFF.

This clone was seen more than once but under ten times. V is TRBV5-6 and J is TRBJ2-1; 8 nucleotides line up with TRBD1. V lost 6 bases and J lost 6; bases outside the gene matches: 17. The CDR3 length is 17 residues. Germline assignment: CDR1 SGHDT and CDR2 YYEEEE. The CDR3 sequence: CASTRSHRTGIGNEQFF. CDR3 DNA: TGTGCCAGCACCCGTTCGCACCGGACAGGGATCGGCAATGAGCAGTTCTTC.

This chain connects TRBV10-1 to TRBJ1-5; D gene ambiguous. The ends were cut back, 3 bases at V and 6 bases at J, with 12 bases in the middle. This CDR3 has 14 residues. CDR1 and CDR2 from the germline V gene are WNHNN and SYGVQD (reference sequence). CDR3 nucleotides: TGCGCCAGCAGTGAAGGTCCCAGAGGTCAGCCCCAGCATTTT. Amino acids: CASSEGPRGQPQHF.

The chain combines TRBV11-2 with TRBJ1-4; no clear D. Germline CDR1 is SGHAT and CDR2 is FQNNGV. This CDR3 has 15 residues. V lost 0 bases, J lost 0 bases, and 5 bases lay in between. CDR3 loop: CASSLDPATNEKLFF. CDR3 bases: TGTGCCAGCAGCTTAGATCCGGCAACTAATGAAAAACTGTTTTTT.

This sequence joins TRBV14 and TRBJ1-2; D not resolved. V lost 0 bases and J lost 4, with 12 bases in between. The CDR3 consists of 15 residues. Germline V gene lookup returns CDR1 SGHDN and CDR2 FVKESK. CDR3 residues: CASSQDVAGLYGYTF. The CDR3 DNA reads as TGTGCCAGCAGCCAAGATGTCGCAGGCCTCTATGGCTACACCTTC. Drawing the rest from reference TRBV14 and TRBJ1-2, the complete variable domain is EAGVTQFPSHSVIEKGQTVTLRCDPISGHDNLYWYRRVMGKEIKFLLHFVKESKQDESGMPNNRFLAERTGGTYSTLKVQPAELEDSGVYFCASSQDVAGLYGYTFGSGTRLTVV.

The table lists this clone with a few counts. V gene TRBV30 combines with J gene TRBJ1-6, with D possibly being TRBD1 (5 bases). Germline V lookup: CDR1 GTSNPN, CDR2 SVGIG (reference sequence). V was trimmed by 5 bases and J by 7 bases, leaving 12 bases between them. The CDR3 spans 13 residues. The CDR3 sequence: CAWGDGLNSPLHF. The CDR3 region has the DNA TGTGCCTGGGGGGACGGGCTAAATTCACCCCTCCACTTT.

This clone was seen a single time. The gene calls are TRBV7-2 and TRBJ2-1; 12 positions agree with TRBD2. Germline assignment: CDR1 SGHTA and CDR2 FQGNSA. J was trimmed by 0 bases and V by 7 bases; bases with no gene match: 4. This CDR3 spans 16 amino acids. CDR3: CASTTSGGSSYNEQFF. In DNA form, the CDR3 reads TGTGCCAGCACCACTAGCGGGGGGAGCTCCTACAATGAGCAGTTCTTC.

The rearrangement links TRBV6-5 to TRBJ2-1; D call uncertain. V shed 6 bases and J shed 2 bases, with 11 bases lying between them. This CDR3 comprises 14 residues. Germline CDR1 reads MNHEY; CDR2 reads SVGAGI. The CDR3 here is CASSVPGTYNEQFF. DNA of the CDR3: TGTGCCAGCAGCGTCCCTGGTACCTACAATGAGCAGTTCTTC.

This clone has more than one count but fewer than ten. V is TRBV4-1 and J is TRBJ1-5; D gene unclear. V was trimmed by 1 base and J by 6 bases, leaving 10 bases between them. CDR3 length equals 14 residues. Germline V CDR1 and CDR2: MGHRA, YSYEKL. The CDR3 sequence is CASSQVGSGQPQHF. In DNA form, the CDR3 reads TGCGCCAGCAGCCAAGTAGGTTCCGGTCAGCCCCAGCATTTT.

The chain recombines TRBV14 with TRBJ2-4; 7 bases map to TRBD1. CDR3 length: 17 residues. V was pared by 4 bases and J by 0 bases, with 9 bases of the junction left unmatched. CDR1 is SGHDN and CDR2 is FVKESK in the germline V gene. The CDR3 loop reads CASSPQTGQRAKNIQYF. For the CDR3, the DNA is TGTGCCAGCAGCCCGCAAACGGGACAGAGAGCCAAAAACATTCAGTACTTC.

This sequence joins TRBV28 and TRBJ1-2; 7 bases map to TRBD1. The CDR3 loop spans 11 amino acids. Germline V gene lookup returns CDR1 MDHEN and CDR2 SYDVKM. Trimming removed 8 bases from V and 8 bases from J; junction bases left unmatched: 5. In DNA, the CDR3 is TGTGCCAGCTCAGGGGGAAGAGGCTACACCTTC. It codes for CASSGGRGYTF.

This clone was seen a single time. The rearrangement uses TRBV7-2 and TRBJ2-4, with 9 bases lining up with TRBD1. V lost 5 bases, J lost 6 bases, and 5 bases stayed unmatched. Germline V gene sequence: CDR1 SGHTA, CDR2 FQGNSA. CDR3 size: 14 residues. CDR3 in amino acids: CASSQLQGANIQYF. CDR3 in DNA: TGTGCCAGCAGCCAATTACAGGGGGCAAACATTCAGTACTTC.

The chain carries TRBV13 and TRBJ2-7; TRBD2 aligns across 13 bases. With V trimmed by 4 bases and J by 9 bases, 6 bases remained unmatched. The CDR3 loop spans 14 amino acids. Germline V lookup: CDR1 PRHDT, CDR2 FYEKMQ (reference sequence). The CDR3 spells CASSSLAGGRVQYF. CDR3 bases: TGTGCCAGCAGCTCACTAGCGGGGGGGAGGGTGCAGTACTTC.

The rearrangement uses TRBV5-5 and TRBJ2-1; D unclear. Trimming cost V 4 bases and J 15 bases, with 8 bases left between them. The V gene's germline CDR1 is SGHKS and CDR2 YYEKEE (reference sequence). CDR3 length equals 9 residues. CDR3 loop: CASSLPPFF. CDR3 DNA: TGTGCCAGCAGCCTCCCGCCGTTCTTC.

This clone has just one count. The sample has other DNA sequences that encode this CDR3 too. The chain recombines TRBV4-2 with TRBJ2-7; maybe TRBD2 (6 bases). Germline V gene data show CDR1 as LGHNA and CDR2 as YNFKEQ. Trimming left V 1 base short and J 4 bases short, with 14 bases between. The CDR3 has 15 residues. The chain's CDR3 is CASSQVLAETYEQYF. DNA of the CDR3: TGTGCCAGCAGCCAAGTCTTAGCGGAAACATACGAGCAGTACTTC.

CDR3 sequence: CASIPRGSGPDTQYF. Here the CDR3 DNA reads TGTGCCAGCATCCCTCGGGGTAGCGGGCCGGATACGCAGTATTTT. The chain has TRBV7-8 and TRBJ2-3, with TRBD2 matching 7 bases. The V gene's germline CDR1 is SGHVS and CDR2 FQNEAQ. Unmatched junction bases numbered 13, after V lost 7 bases and J lost 6 bases. This CDR3 spans 15 amino acids.

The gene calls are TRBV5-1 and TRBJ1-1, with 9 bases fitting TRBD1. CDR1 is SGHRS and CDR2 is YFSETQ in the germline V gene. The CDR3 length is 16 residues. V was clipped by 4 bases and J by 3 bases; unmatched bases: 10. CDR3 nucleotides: TGCGCCAGCAGCGAGAGCACAGGGGGCAGGTACACTGAAGCTTTCTTT. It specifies CASSESTGGRYTEAFF.

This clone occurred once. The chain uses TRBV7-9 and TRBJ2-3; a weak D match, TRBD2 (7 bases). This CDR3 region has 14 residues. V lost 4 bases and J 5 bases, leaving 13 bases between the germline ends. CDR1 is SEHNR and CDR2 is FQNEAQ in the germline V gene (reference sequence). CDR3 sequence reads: CASSSEGGRDTQYF. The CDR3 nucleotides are TGTGCCAGCAGCTCGGAGGGGGGGAGAGATACGCAGTATTTT.

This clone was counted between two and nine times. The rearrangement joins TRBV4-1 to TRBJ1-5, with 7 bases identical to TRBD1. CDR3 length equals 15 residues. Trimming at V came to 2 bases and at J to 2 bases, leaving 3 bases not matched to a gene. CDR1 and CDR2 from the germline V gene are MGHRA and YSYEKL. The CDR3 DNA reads TGCGCCAGCAGCCAAAGACAGGGAGGCAATCAGCCCCAGCATTTT. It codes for CASSQRQGGNQPQHF.

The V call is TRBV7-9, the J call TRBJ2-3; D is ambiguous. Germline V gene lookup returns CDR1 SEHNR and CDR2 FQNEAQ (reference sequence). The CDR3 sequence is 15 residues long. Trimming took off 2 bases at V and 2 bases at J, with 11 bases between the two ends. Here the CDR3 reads CASSLFYGDTDTQYF. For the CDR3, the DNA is TGTGCCAGCAGCTTATTCTATGGGGACACAGATACGCAGTATTTT.